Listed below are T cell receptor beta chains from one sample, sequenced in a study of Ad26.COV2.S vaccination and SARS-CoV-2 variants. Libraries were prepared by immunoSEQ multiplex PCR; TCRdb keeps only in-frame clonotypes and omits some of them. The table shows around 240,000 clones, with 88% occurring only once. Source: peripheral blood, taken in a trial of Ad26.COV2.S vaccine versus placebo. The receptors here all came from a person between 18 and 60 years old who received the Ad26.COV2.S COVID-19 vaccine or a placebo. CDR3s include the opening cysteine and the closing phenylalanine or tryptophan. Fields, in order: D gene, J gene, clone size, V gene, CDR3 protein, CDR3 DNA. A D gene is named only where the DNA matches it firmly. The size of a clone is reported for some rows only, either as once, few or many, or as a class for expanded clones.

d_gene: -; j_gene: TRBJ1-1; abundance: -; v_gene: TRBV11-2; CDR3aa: CASSLGRPNTEAFF; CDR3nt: TGTGCCAGCAGCCTCGGACGGCCGAACACTGAAGCTTTCTTT
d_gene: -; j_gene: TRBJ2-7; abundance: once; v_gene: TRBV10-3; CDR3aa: CAIKSDGGYEQYF; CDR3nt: TGTGCCATCAAAAGCGATGGGGGCTACGAGCAGTACTTC
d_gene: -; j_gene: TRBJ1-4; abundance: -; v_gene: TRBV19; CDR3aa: CASSVMAGNEKLFF; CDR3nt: TGTGCCAGTAGTGTAATGGCAGGCAATGAAAAACTGTTTTTT
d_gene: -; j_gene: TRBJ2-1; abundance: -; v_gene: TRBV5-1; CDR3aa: CASSPGFSSLSGTKPFF; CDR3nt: TGCGCCAGCAGCCCAGGTTTTTCCTCCCTATCCGGGACCAAGCCATTCTTC
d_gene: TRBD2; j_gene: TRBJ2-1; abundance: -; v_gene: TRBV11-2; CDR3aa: CASSSGTSGGHEQFF; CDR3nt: TGTGCCAGCAGCTCAGGCACTAGCGGGGGTCATGAGCAGTTCTTC
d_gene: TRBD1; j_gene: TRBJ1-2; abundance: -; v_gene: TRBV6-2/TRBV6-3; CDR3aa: CASSYGTGIFYGYTF; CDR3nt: TGTGCCAGCAGTTACGGGACAGGGATCTTCTATGGCTACACCTTC
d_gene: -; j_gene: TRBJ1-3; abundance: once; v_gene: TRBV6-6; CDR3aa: CASSYGGDGNTIYF; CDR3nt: TGTGCCAGCAGTTACGGCGGGGACGGAAACACCATATATTTT
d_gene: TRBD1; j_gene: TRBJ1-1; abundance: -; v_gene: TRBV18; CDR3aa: CASSPLGQGRNTEAFF; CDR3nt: TGTGCCAGCTCACCATTGGGACAGGGGAGGAACACTGAAGCTTTCTTT
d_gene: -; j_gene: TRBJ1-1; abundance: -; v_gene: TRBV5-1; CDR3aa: CASSQLGTEAFF; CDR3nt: TGCGCCAGCAGCCAGCTTGGCACTGAAGCTTTCTTT
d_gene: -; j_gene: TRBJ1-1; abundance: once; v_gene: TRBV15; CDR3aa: CATSRDGLNTEAFF; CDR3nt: TGTGCCACCAGCAGAGATGGATTGAACACTGAAGCTTTCTTT
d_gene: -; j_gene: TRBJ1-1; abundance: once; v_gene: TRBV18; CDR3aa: CASSLSTNTEAFF; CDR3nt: TGTGCCAGCTCACTTAGTACGAACACTGAAGCTTTCTTT
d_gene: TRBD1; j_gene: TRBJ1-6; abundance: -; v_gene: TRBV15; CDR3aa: CATSREKRTGGPLHF; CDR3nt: TGTGCCACCAGCAGAGAAAAAAGGACAGGCGGGCCCCTCCACTTT
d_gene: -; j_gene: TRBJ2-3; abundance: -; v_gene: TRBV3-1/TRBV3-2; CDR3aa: CASSQNRAITDTQYF; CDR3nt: TGTGCCAGCAGCCAAAACAGGGCCATCACAGATACGCAGTATTTT
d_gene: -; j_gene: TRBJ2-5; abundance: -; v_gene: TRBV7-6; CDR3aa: CASSLSIRAVQETQYF; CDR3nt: TGTGCCAGCAGCTTATCTATCAGGGCGGTTCAGGAGACCCAGTACTTC
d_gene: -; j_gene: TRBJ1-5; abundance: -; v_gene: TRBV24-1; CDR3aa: CATSGGDYSNQPQHF; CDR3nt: TGTGCCACCAGTGGGGGGGATTATAGCAATCAGCCCCAGCATTTT
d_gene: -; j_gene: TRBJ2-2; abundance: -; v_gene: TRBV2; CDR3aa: CASSAGPRELFF; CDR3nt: TGTGCCAGCAGTGCAGGGCCCCGGGAGCTGTTTTTT
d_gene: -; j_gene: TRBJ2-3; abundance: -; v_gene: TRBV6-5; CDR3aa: CASSYAGAQGTQYF; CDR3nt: TGTGCCAGCAGTTACGCCGGGGCCCAGGGTACGCAGTATTTT
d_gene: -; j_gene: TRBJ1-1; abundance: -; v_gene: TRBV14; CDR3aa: CASSQARATEAFF; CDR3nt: TGTGCCAGCAGCCAAGCCAGGGCCACTGAAGCTTTCTTT
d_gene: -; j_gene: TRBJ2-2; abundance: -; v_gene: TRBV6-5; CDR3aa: CASSSAYPNTGELFF; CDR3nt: TGTGCCAGCAGTTCCGCCTACCCGAACACCGGGGAGCTGTTTTTT
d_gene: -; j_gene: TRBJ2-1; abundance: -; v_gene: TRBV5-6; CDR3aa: CASSSYNEQFF; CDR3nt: TGTGCCAGCAGCTCCTACAATGAGCAGTTCTTC
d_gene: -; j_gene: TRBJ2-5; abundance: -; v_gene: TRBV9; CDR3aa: CASSVAPTGRRETQYF; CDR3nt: TGTGCCAGCAGCGTAGCACCCACAGGGCGGAGGGAGACCCAGTACTTC
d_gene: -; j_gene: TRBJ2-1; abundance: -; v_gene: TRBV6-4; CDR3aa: CASSGDSRLYNEQFF; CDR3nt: TGTGCCAGCAGTGGGGACTCGCGGCTCTACAATGAGCAGTTCTTC
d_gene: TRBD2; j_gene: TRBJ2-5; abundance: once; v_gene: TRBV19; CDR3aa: CASTPTSGGLETQYF; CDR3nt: TGTGCCAGTACCCCGACTAGCGGCGGGCTGGAGACCCAGTACTTC
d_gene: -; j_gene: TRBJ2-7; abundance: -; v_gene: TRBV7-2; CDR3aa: CASSLAGQAQSSSYEQYF; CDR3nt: TGTGCCAGCAGCTTAGCGGGCCAAGCGCAGTCCTCCTCCTACGAGCAGTACTTC
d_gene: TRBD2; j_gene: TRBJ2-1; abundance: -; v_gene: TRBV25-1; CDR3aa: CASSDVASGTSGGEQFF; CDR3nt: TGTGCCAGCAGTGATGTCGCTAGCGGGACTAGCGGGGGTGAGCAGTTCTTC